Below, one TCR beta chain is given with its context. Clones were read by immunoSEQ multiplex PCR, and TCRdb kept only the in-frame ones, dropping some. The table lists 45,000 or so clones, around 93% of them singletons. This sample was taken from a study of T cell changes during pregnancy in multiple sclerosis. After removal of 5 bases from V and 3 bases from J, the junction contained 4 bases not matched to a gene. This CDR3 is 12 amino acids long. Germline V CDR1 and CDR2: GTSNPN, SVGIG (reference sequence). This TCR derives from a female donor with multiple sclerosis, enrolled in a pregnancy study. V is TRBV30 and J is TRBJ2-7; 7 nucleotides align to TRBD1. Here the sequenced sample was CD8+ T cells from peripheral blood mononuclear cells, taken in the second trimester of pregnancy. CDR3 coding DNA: TGTGCCTGGGGGGACAGTTACTACGAGCAGTACTTC. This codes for CAWGDSYYEQYF. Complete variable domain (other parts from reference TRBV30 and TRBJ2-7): SQTIHQWPATLVQPVGSPLSLECTVEGTSNPNLYWYRQAAGRGLQLLFYSVGIGQISSEVPQNLSASRPQDRQFILSSKKLLLSDSGFYLCAWGDSYYEQYFGPGTRLTVT.